The rows below give T cell receptor beta chains drawn from one sample of a study of cytomegalovirus exposure and HLA in healthy donors. TCRdb's copy holds only in-frame clones and misses some; the assay was immunoSEQ multiplex PCR. The sample lists 200,000 or so clones; 75% to 80% were seen once. The sample comprised PBMCs. These receptors came from a woman under 40 in good health and CMV-seropositive. The CDR3 runs from the conserved cysteine through the conserved F or W. D genes are given only for firm matches. Clone size is stated in some rows and not others, as once, few, many or a class when expanded.

CDR3	DNA	V	J	size	D
CASSLGGLGQNEQFF	TGTGCCAGCAGCTTGGGGGGACTAGGGCAGAATGAGCAGTTCTTC	TRBV7-9	TRBJ2-1	.	TRBD2
CASGWGGDQPQHF	TGTGCCAGCGGCTGGGGGGGCGATCAGCCCCAGCATTTT	TRBV7-9	TRBJ1-5	.	.
CASSLRLEFGEQFF	TGTGCCAGCAGCTTAAGACTAGAATTCGGGGAGCAGTTCTTC	TRBV7-8	TRBJ2-1	.	.
CASSSTGGKSYEQYF	TGTGCCAGCAGCTCGACAGGGGGAAAGAGCTACGAGCAGTACTTC	TRBV7-8	TRBJ2-7	.	TRBD1
CASSFDRRNEKLFF	TGTGCCAGCAGTTTTGACAGAAGGAATGAAAAACTGTTTTTT	TRBV6-1	TRBJ1-4	.	.
CASSRDSLGSYEQYF	TGTGCCAGCAGTCGAGACAGTCTCGGCTCCTACGAGCAGTACTTC	TRBV27	TRBJ2-7	once	.
CASSYEGSNYGYTF	TGTGCCAGCAGTTATGAGGGCTCTAACTATGGCTACACCTTC	TRBV6-6	TRBJ1-2	once	.
CASSLVPSLYEQYF	TGCGCCAGCAGCTTGGTGCCCAGTTTATACGAGCAGTACTTC	TRBV5-1	TRBJ2-7	few	.
CASSNSGGGYEQYF	TGTGCCAGCAGCAATAGCGGGGGTGGCTACGAGCAGTACTTC	TRBV7-2	TRBJ2-7	.	TRBD2
CSVGEQGQGGGYTF	TGCAGCGTTGGGGAACAGGGCCAAGGAGGTGGCTACACCTTC	TRBV29-1	TRBJ1-2	.	.
CASSPLASGSFYEQFF	TGTGCCAGCAGCCCCCTGGCTAGCGGGAGTTTTTATGAGCAGTTCTTC	TRBV11-3	TRBJ2-1	.	TRBD2
CASSEVGPNSPLHF	TGTGCCAGCAGTGAAGTTGGGCCAAATTCACCCCTCCACTTT	TRBV2	TRBJ1-6	.	.
CASSEPGGHYNEQFF	TGTGCCAGCAGTGAACCAGGGGGCCACTACAATGAGCAGTTCTTC	TRBV25-1	TRBJ2-1	.	TRBD1
CASSLAPTFTDTQYF	TGTGCCAGCAGCTTAGCCCCCACATTCACAGATACGCAGTATTTT	TRBV7-2	TRBJ2-3	.	.
CASSTVRGGLSGVDTQYF	TGTGCCAGCAGCACCGTAAGAGGAGGTCTGAGCGGGGTCGATACGCAGTATTTT	TRBV9	TRBJ2-3	.	TRBD2
CAISRGAGQQFF	TGTGCCATCAGCCGCGGGGCGGGACAGCAGTTCTTC	TRBV10-3	TRBJ2-1	.	.
CASSLNADSSPLHF	TGTGCCAGCAGCTTAAACGCAGATAGCTCACCCCTCCACTTT	TRBV11-2	TRBJ1-6	.	.